This TCR beta chain was identified during a study of graft-versus-host responses after intestinal transplantation. As for the study in general: Transplant types were multivisceral, liver-intestinal, or isolated intestinal. Every recipient underwent anti-thymocyte globulin induction, then tacrolimus and steroids for roughly 3 years.

Assay used: immunoSEQ multiplex PCR; TCRdb lists only in-frame clones, some missing. This table has tens of thousands of clones, around 90% appearing once. Findings and caveats of the study: Subjects displaying graft-donor T cell macrochimerism possessed elevated graft-versus-host to host-versus-graft clonal ratios inside allografts. Maximum circulating GvH clone levels tracked with early post-transplant HvG decreases.

The count of this clone is one. Its antigen is currently unknown. Trimming removed 4 bases from V and 6 bases from J; junction bases left unmatched: 7. Germline lookup yields CDR1 SNHLY and CDR2 FYNNEI. There are 14 residues in the CDR3. This TCR was recovered from a human patient who received an intestinal transplant, so some T cells may come from the graft donor. The chain recombines TRBV2 with TRBJ1-2; 8 positions match TRBD1. Sequences were derived from PBMCs, sampled 26 days after transplant. CDR3 sequence reads: CASSGQGIWDGYTF. Written as DNA, the CDR3 is TGTGCCAGCAGTGGACAGGGGATTTGGGATGGCTACACCTTC.